The clone carrying this TCR beta chain has a count of ten or more. TCRdb reprocessed the RACE reads via MiXCR and lists one record per CDR3 protein. The sample holds over 300,000 distinct CDR3 sequences, approximately 5% seen once. The CDR3 spans 15 residues. V gave up 0 bases and J gave up 6 bases; unmatched junction bases: 4. From germline, CDR1 is DFQATT and CDR2 SNEGSKA (reference sequence). The time point is: pre-sensitization, week 0. Treatment: therapeutic diphenylcyclopropenone sensitization with weekly scalp DPC. The entry originates in a study of human T cells and chemical hapten exposure. The chain combines TRBV20-1 with TRBJ2-1, with 11 bases fitting TRBD2. This specimen consisted of whole blood, obtained in connection with sensitization to the hapten diphenylcyclopropenone (DPC). This clonotype was sampled from a woman in her 50s with alopecia areata. Some clones in this sample may be carry-over from other donors' samples. CDR3 amino acids: CSAREGTSGRNEQFF. In DNA form, the CDR3 reads TGCAGTGCTAGAGAAGGGACTAGCGGACGCAATGAGCAGTTCTTC.